This TCR beta chain was recovered during a study of T cells in Graves' hyperthyroidism and ophthalmopathy (dated by TCRdb to between 2017 and 2020). General notes on the study: To identify distinguishing TCR V-J signatures, a discovery cohort of about 95 patients was used, comprising 43 with Graves' ophthalmopathy and around 57 with stable Graves' hyperthyroidism. An independent validation cohort of 18 to 20 hyperthyroidism patients and 15 or so patients who later progressed to ophthalmopathy tested prospective prediction of ophthalmopathy. The roughly 100 discovery patients were divided at random into training and test sets in a 7:3 ratio. In addition, the study compared T-cell repertoires in thyroid tissue and in blood from over 5 Graves' hyperthyroidism patients. Once sampling was done, hyperthyroidism patients were given methimazole at a starting dose of 30 mg daily, whereas ophthalmopathy patients were given high-dose intravenous methylprednisolone. According to the paper, TCR Vbeta CDR3 sequencing was carried out on over 130 peripheral blood samples, which came from about 45 ophthalmopathy, under 80 hyperthyroidism and roughly 17 progressor patients.

This clonotype was picked up many times. Its recognized antigen is unknown. There are no base qualities to consult, and no much larger clone falls within one base. Here is what the overall study found, with its caveats: No statistical method was used to fix the sample size in advance, and group allocation was not hidden from the investigators. A 13 V-J signature model separated ophthalmopathy from stable hyperthyroidism, with approximately 86% sensitivity and 81.08% specificity in cross-validation and 80%/75% in testing. Most expanded thyroid clonotypes (frequency above 0.001) were also found in blood, which suggests that blood repertoires may mirror thyroid immune responses. During validation, the model predicted progression to ophthalmopathy a median of roughly 7.1 months ahead of onset, with almost 71% sensitivity and 72% to 85% specificity.

Amplification of TCR beta CDR3 regions was carried out from RNA transcripts. The first round of RT-PCR for the TCR CDR3 was performed with the HTBI primer set and the Qiagen OneStep RT-PCR kit. A second multiplex PCR round built the libraries, followed by size selection and purification. Libraries were sequenced paired-end with 100 bp reads on an Illumina HiSeq2000. Concerning the study's data processing: SOAPnuke was used to process the raw data, throwing out any read that contained adapters or uncalled bases, had a mean Phred below 15, or lacked an exact constant-primer or identifier match. COPE v1.2.5 was used to merge high-quality paired reads, and clonotypes were defined as unique nucleotide sequences. MiTCR v1.1 was used to align clonotypes to the IMGT TRBV, TRBD and TRBJ reference segments. The analysis was restricted to V-J combinations with a frequency above 0.0001, which together covered about 99% of the repertoires. The TCS score was defined as F50 (clonal expansion) divided by E x V (chaos), with BLOSUM62-based TCRdist calculated between CDR3 peptides within each V-J. Welch's t-statistics and random forest reduced 450 to 600 V-J features to 13, which were used in a naive Bayes classifier (R e1071). Thyroid-blood repertoire similarity was quantified with the Morisita-Horn index. In TCRdb, the public reads were trimmed at Q25 with fastp and aligned with MiXCR, with productive beta chains retained. Rows with one shared CDR3 protein collapse into an entry with the most common genes and DNA. The V and J calls were not made by the authors but by TCRdb's processing. The sample has 490,000 or so distinct CDR3 sequences on record, 40% to 50% of them singletons. The top ten clonotypes cover roughly 45% of the sample.

Exclusion was applied to patients with uncontrolled infections, other autoimmune diseases, pregnancy or lactation. Diagnoses were based on clinical symptoms, serum thyroxine and TRAb, thyroid ultrasound and orbital computed tomography. Total RNA was extracted with Trizol reagent, and quality was checked on an Agilent 2100 Bioanalyzer. From a lookup of the germline V gene, CDR1 and CDR2 are SQVTM and ANQGSEA. V is trimmed back by 7 bases and J by 0 bases, and the junction contains 9 bases that no gene match accounts for. From the cysteine through the phenylalanine, the CDR3 covers 15 amino acids. Only the CDR3 region is kept as DNA, spanning 45 bases read in frame from base 1.

The TCR was taken from an adult woman with Graves' disease, either hyperthyroidism or ophthalmopathy (not recorded which). The sample was peripheral blood or thyroid tissue (not recorded which). The chain employs TRBV29-1 and TRBJ2-3; TRBD2 agrees with 8 junctional bases. The CDR3 loop reads CSAPGLAASTDTQYF. The sequence in DNA is TGCAGCGCCCCAGGACTAGCTGCCAGCACAGATACGCAGTATTTT.